The next 32 T cell receptor beta chains were all read from a single sample in a study of cytomegalovirus exposure and HLA in healthy donors. Produced via immunoSEQ multiplex PCR; TCRdb's table is partial and in-frame only. The data show about 73,000 clones, about 95% seen once. Sequencing was performed on PBMCs. The source of these receptors is a woman aged 18-35 years in good health and CMV-seronegative.

This sequence joins TRBV7-3 and TRBJ2-7; a possible D gene is TRBD1 (6 bases). CDR3 length equals 12 residues. Germline CDR1 reads SGHTA; CDR2 reads FQGTGA. V shed 5 bases and J shed 6 bases, with 11 bases lying between them. The CDR3, as DNA: TGTGCCAGCAGCGATACAGGGTTCGAGCAGTACTTC. As protein: CASSDTGFEQYF.

V is TRBV5-1 and J is TRBJ2-2; D possibly corresponds to TRBD2 (6 bases). The germline CDR1 and CDR2 sequences are SGHRS and YFSETQ. The length of the CDR3 is 16 residues. Trimming took off 0 bases at V and 3 bases at J, with 12 bases between the two ends. In DNA form, the CDR3 reads TGCGCCAGCAGCTTGGTTTCAGGGACTTACACCGGGGAGCTGTTTTTT. Protein product: CASSLVSGTYTGELFF.

CDR3 nucleotide sequence: TGTGCCAGCAGCTTTACTAGCGGGGGCACCGGGGAGCTGTTTTTT. As protein: CASSFTSGGTGELFF. The V and J genes are TRBV11-3 and TRBJ2-2; 11 bases are shared with TRBD2. The CDR3 contains 15 residues. Germline V gene lookup returns CDR1 SGHNT and CDR2 YENEEA. V dropped 3 bases and J dropped 4; count of bases not matched to a gene: 1.

CDR3: CASSQEFSDNQPQHF. The CDR3, as DNA: TGCGCCAGCAGCCAAGAGTTCAGCGACAATCAGCCCCAGCATTTT. The chain recombines TRBV4-3 with TRBJ1-5, with unresolved D. This CDR3 comprises 15 residues. Germline V gene sequence: CDR1 LGHNA, CDR2 YSLEER. Between the trimmed V and J ends, which lost 0 bases and 3 bases, there was a span of 9 bases.

The chain joins TRBV28 to TRBJ2-2, with D uncertain. The CDR3 is 13 amino acids. Germline lookup yields CDR1 MDHEN and CDR2 SYDVKM. Trimming took 6 bases from V and 0 from J, leaving 5 bases between them. In nucleotides, the CDR3 is TGTGCCAGCAGGAACTCGAACACCGGGGAGCTGTTTTTT. It is translated as CASRNSNTGELFF.

This chain joins TRBV5-1 and TRBJ2-1; 11 nucleotides match TRBD2. V dropped 5 bases and J dropped 6; count of bases not matched to a gene: 4. There are 14 residues in the CDR3. The germline gives CDR1 SGHRS, CDR2 YFSETQ. CDR3 nucleotide sequence: TGCGCCAGCAGATTTAGCGGGGGGGTCAATGAGCAGTTCTTC. Translation: CASRFSGGVNEQFF.

The V gene is TRBV2, the J gene TRBJ1-3; possibly TRBD1 for D (6 bases). Germline CDR1 SNHLY, CDR2 FYNNEI. Trimming removed 6 bases from V and 2 bases from J, with 11 bases in between. The CDR3 is 14 amino acids. The DNA for the CDR3 is TGTGCCAGCAGCGAACAGGGCACTGGAAACACCATATATTTT. It codes for CASSEQGTGNTIYF.

This chain joins TRBV19 and TRBJ2-2; 7 bases are shared with TRBD1. Germline V gives CDR1 LNHDA, CDR2 SQIVND (reference sequence). V lost 3 bases to trimming and J lost 6 bases; unmatched junction nucleotides: 10. CDR3 length: 16 amino acids. CDR3 protein: CASSIYLPDRAGELFF. The CDR3, as DNA: TGTGCCAGTAGTATCTATCTCCCTGACAGGGCCGGGGAGCTGTTTTTT.

J is TRBJ2-1 and V is TRBV19; 10 bases are a match to TRBD2. Germline V gene sequence: CDR1 LNHDA, CDR2 SQIVND (reference sequence). J lost 10 bases, V lost 0 bases, and 18 bases had no gene match. The CDR3 runs 19 residues. The CDR3 reads CASSIDLAGLAPSGVEQFF. In nucleotides, the CDR3 is TGTGCCAGTAGTATAGATCTGGCGGGACTAGCGCCTTCTGGGGTGGAGCAGTTCTTC.

This clone was detected only a few times. J is TRBJ1-1 and V is TRBV6-6, with TRBD1 as a possible D gene (6 bases). The germline V gene has CDR1 MNHNY and CDR2 SVGAGI (reference sequence). This CDR3 comprises 13 residues. Trimming stripped 7 bases from V and 1 base from J, with 10 bases between. The CDR3 here is CASNTRGNTEAFF. The CDR3, as DNA: TGTGCCAGCAATACCAGGGGGAACACTGAAGCTTTCTTT.

This chain links TRBV27 with TRBJ1-1; D is uncertain. The germline V and J ends were trimmed by 2 bases and 1 base, with 11 bases remaining between them. The germline gives CDR1 MNHEY, CDR2 SMNVEV (reference sequence). The CDR3 sequence is 15 residues long. CDR3 loop: CASSLIGDTNTEAFF. The CDR3 bases are TGTGCCAGCAGTTTAATAGGCGACACGAACACTGAAGCTTTCTTT.

This chain uses TRBV30 with TRBJ2-3, with TRBD2 matching 8 bases. V dropped 2 bases and J dropped 3; count of bases not matched to a gene: 4. Germline-derived CDR1 and CDR2 are GTSNPN and SVGIG (reference sequence). This CDR3 region has 14 residues. The CDR3 loop reads CAWSLAGGTDTQYF. In DNA form, the CDR3 reads TGTGCCTGGAGTCTCGCGGGGGGAACAGATACGCAGTATTTT.

The rearrangement joins TRBV5-6 to TRBJ1-1, with 7 bases fitting TRBD1. CDR1 and CDR2 (germline): SGHDT, YYEEEE. The CDR3 sequence is 14 residues long. With 4 bases clipped from V and 4 bases from J, the junction kept 7 bases outside the gene matches. In nucleotides, the CDR3 is TGTGCCAGCAGCCTTATGACAGGGCTCACTGAAGCTTTCTTT. Translation gives CASSLMTGLTEAFF.

The V and J genes are TRBV27 and TRBJ2-2; 13 bases map to TRBD2. The CDR3 has 18 residues. V was pared by 4 bases and J by 4 bases, with 9 bases of the junction left unmatched. Germline CDR1 reads MNHEY; CDR2 reads SMNVEV (reference sequence). The CDR3 coding sequence is TGTGCCAGCAGTTACAAAAAGGGACTAGCGGGAAGCACCGGGGAGCTGTTTTTT. The encoded protein is CASSYKKGLAGSTGELFF.

This clone was recorded a few times. The chain carries TRBV29-1 and TRBJ2-7, with 8 bases aligning to TRBD1. CDR3 length: 14 residues. The ends lost 6 bases at V and 4 bases at J; junction bases unmatched: 11. Germline V gives CDR1 SQVTM, CDR2 ANQGSEA. The CDR3 DNA follows: TGCAGCGTAGTATCCGGGACAGGCCGATACGAGCAGTACTTC. Translating gives CSVVSGTGRYEQYF.

The chain has TRBV5-1 and TRBJ1-1; 10 bases match TRBD1. This CDR3 has 16 amino acids. Germline CDR1 reads SGHRS; CDR2 reads YFSETQ. V was clipped by 4 bases and J by 2 bases; unmatched bases: 8. The CDR3 DNA reads TGCGCCAGCAGCCGAGGCGACAGGGGGCGAAACACTGAAGCTTTCTTT. This encodes CASSRGDRGRNTEAFF.

The genes are TRBV19 and TRBJ2-4; TRBD2 agrees at 11 bases. The CDR3 extends over 15 amino acids. V lost 6 bases, J lost 5 bases, and 6 bases stayed unmatched. Germline CDR1 reads LNHDA; CDR2 reads SQIVND (reference sequence). As DNA, the CDR3 is TGTGCCAGTAGGCAGACTAGCGGGAACCAAAACATTCAGTACTTC. Protein: CASRQTSGNQNIQYF.

This chain links TRBV16 with TRBJ1-3; 7 nucleotides line up with TRBD1. Germline values: CDR1 KGHSY, CDR2 FQNENV. The CDR3 runs 14 residues. Losses at the gene ends were 2 bases for V and 8 bases for J; bases not matched to a gene: 6. Here the CDR3 reads CASSQVGQVDTIYF. CDR3 in DNA: TGTGCCAGCAGCCAAGTAGGACAGGTGGACACCATATATTTT.

The chain is built from TRBV7-3 and TRBJ2-7, with TRBD1 identical over 10 bases. Germline loops: CDR1 SGHTA, CDR2 FQGTGA. The CDR3 has 13 residues. V was pared by 3 bases and J by 6 bases, with 2 bases of the junction left unmatched. The CDR3 loop is CASSLGTGAEQYF. The CDR3 DNA follows: TGTGCCAGCAGCTTGGGGACAGGGGCCGAGCAGTACTTC.

The V and J genes are TRBV4-1 and TRBJ2-3, with 8 positions matching TRBD1. The J segment lost 5 bases and the V segment lost 3 bases, leaving 4 bases of the junction unmatched. The CDR3 consists of 14 residues. Germline CDR1 is MGHRA and CDR2 is YSYEKL. CDR3 DNA sequence: TGCGCCAGCAGCCACCTTGACAGGGGAGATACGCAGTATTTT. Translating gives CASSHLDRGDTQYF.

This chain joins TRBV18 and TRBJ2-1; D gene uncertain. This CDR3 is built from 13 residues. In germline, CDR1 is KGHSH, CDR2 LQKENI. V was trimmed by 3 bases and J by 6 bases, leaving 9 bases between them. The CDR3 spells CASSPPARNEQFF. CDR3 in DNA: TGTGCCAGCTCACCTCCCGCGCGCAATGAGCAGTTCTTC.

The chain couples TRBV9 to TRBJ2-1, with TRBD2 identical over 10 bases. Per germline, CDR1 SGDLS and CDR2 YYNGEE. V lost 4 bases, J lost 2 bases, and 6 bases stayed unmatched. This CDR3 has 16 residues. The chain's CDR3 is CASSTTTSGPYNEQFF. The CDR3 nucleotides read TGTGCCAGCAGCACCACGACTAGCGGGCCCTACAATGAGCAGTTCTTC.

The chain is built from TRBV27 and TRBJ2-7, with TRBD1 as a possible D gene (5 bases). The germline V and J ends were trimmed by 4 bases and 0 bases, with 10 bases remaining between them. CDR1 and CDR2 (germline): MNHEY, SMNVEV (reference sequence). The CDR3 sequence is 14 residues long. CDR3 loop: CASSSTGISYEQYF. The DNA for the CDR3 is TGTGCCAGCAGTTCAACAGGTATCTCCTACGAGCAGTACTTC.

The chain combines TRBV6-1 with TRBJ1-5; D gene uncertain. The germline V gene has CDR1 MNHNS and CDR2 SASEGT. CDR3 length equals 11 residues. Trimming shortened V by 6 bases and J by 4 bases, and 4 bases separated the two germline ends. In DNA, the CDR3 is TGTGCCAGCAGCCGTAATCAGCCCCAGCATTTT. This codes for CASSRNQPQHF.

The rearrangement joins TRBV6-1 to TRBJ2-1; TRBD2 is a possible D gene (6 bases). The length of the CDR3 is 13 residues. Per the germline V gene, CDR1 is MNHNS and CDR2 is SASEGT. V gave up 3 bases and J gave up 9 bases, with 12 bases separating them. The chain's CDR3 is CASSDSNSGEQFF. The DNA for the CDR3 is TGTGCCAGCAGTGATTCAAATAGCGGTGAGCAGTTCTTC.

V usage is TRBV13 and J usage is TRBJ2-3; no clear D gene. The CDR3 totals 12 residues. V dropped 5 bases and J dropped 0 bases, with 3 bases sitting between them. Looked up from germline, CDR1 is PRHDT and CDR2 is FYEKMQ (reference sequence). The CDR3 DNA sequence: TGTGCCAGCAGCCTCAGCACAGATACGCAGTATTTT. This sequence encodes CASSLSTDTQYF.

A word on this clone: The sample carries other DNA sequences with the same CDR3. J is TRBJ2-5 and V is TRBV7-3; 12 nucleotides line up with TRBD2. Germline trimming cut 4 bases from V and 5 bases from J; bases unmatched to any gene: 5. Germline CDR1 reads SGHTA; CDR2 reads FQGTGA. The CDR3 is made up of 15 amino acids. The CDR3 region has the DNA TGTGCCAGCAGCTCTAGCGGGGGGGCCGGGGAGACCCAGTACTTC. Its protein product is CASSSSGGAGETQYF. The full variable domain, its missing parts supplied by reference TRBV7-3 and TRBJ2-5, is GAGVSQTPSNKVTEKGKYVELRCDPISGHTALYWYRQSLGQGPEFLIYFQGTGAADDSGLPNDRFFAVRPEGSVSTLKIQRTERGDSAVYLCASSSSGGAGETQYFGPGTRLLVL.

This chain uses TRBV25-1 with TRBJ1-5, with D possibly being TRBD1 (5 bases). This CDR3 contains 12 residues. Germline V CDR1 and CDR2: MGHDK, SYGVNS. The ends were cut back, 6 bases at V and 10 bases at J, with 13 bases in the middle. CDR3 DNA: TGTGCCAGCAGCACAGGTGAACGTCCCCAGCATTTT. It is translated as CASSTGERPQHF. The full variable domain, rest sourced from reference TRBV25-1 and TRBJ1-5, is EADIYQTPRYLVIGTGKKITLECSQTMGHDKMYWYQQDPGMELHLIHYSYGVNSTEKGDLSSESTVSRIRTEHFPLTLESARPSHTSQYLCASSTGERPQHFGDGTRLSIL.

This chain joins TRBV27 and TRBJ2-2; 12 nucleotides line up with TRBD1. With 5 bases clipped from V and 7 bases from J, the junction kept 11 bases outside the gene matches. The CDR3 is 17 amino acids. Germline V CDR1 and CDR2: MNHEY, SMNVEV (reference sequence). This CDR3 is CASSLLGDRGRSGELFF. Here the CDR3 DNA reads TGTGCCAGCAGTCTCCTAGGGGACAGGGGGCGCAGCGGGGAGCTGTTTTTT.

The table lists this clone with a count of one. This rearrangement joins TRBV29-1 to TRBJ2-1; 12 bases map to TRBD2. The CDR3 is made up of 14 amino acids. Germline values: CDR1 SQVTM, CDR2 ANQGSEA. V shed 2 bases and J 15 bases; nucleotides not matched to a gene: 11. The CDR3 spells CSVEPRLAGGPGFF. The CDR3 bases are TGCAGCGTTGAACCTCGCCTAGCGGGAGGGCCGGGGTTCTTC.

In the case of this clone: Relative to the germline gene, one junction end is altered; a read error may explain this. The chain joins TRBV14 to TRBJ1-1, with D uncertain. Germline V lookup: CDR1 SGHDN, CDR2 FVKESK. This CDR3 region has 11 residues. DNA of the CDR3: TGTGCCAGCAGCGAAGACATTGAAGCTTTCTTT. Translated, it gives CASSEDIEAFF.

This chain connects TRBV5-6 to TRBJ2-1, with D perhaps matching TRBD1 (5 bases). Trimming shortened V by 1 base and J by 4 bases, and 15 bases separated the two germline ends. The CDR3 contains 16 residues. Germline V gene lookup returns CDR1 SGHDT and CDR2 YYEEEE. The DNA of the CDR3 is TGTGCCAGCAGCTTGAAGGGTCAGGGCGTTTACAATGAGCAGTTCTTC. Translated, it gives CASSLKGQGVYNEQFF.